One and the same sample provided the 25 T cell receptor beta chains below, sequenced in a study of T cell responses to AZD1222 COVID-19 vaccine. TCRdb keeps only in-frame clones here, not all; method: immunoSEQ multiplex PCR. The table has 45,000 to 70,000 clones, about 89% seen once. The source was peripheral blood, collected 28 days after the second AZD1222 dose. These receptors were collected from an adult who received the AZD1222 COVID-19 vaccine.

The chain links TRBV7-9 to TRBJ2-7; D is perhaps TRBD1 (5 bases). CDR1 is SEHNR and CDR2 is FQNEAQ in the germline V gene (reference sequence). V was cut by 3 bases and J by 6 bases, with 12 bases left in between. This CDR3 comprises 13 residues. The CDR3 DNA sequence: TGTGCCAGCAGCTTCCCCTATAGGGGCGAGCAGTACTTC. This gives the protein CASSFPYRGEQYF.

This chain links TRBV7-2 with TRBJ1-1, with 8 bases that match TRBD1. Trimming at V came to 6 bases and at J to 1 base, leaving 7 bases not matched to a gene. The germline gives CDR1 SGHTA, CDR2 FQGNSA. CDR3 size: 15 residues. The CDR3 DNA reads TGTGCCAGCAGACCTACAGGGGGGACGAACACTGAAGCTTTCTTT. It is translated as CASRPTGGTNTEAFF.

CDR3 sequence: CAISEPAGYLRNTGELFF. The DNA for the CDR3 is TGTGCCATCAGTGAGCCCGCAGGGTATTTGAGGAACACCGGGGAGCTGTTTTTT. This chain joins TRBV10-3 and TRBJ2-2; perhaps TRBD1 as D (5 bases). CDR1 and CDR2 from the germline V gene are ENHRY and SYGVKD. V was shortened by 2 bases and J by 1 base, with 17 bases between the two germline ends. The CDR3 has 18 amino acids.

The chain recombines TRBV6-2 or TRBV6-3 with TRBJ1-1, with D hard to call. The CDR3 consists of 14 residues. In germline, CDR1 is MNHEY, CDR2 SVGEGT. V was shortened by 2 bases and J by 2 bases, with 9 bases between the two germline ends. The CDR3 nucleotides are TGTGCCAGCAGTTACCGGCAGATAAACACTGAAGCTTTCTTT. Protein: CASSYRQINTEAFF.

This clone was seen just once. The V call is TRBV21-1, the J call TRBJ2-2; the D call of TRBD2 is as the table states it, not checked on the DNA. TRBV21-1 is termed a pseudogene. This CDR3 comprises 15 residues. In nucleotides, the CDR3 is TGTGCCAGCAGCGTCCGACCCCCGGAGGGCGGGGAGCTGTTTTTT. The encoded protein is CASSVRPPEGGELFF.

V is TRBV7-6 and J is TRBJ1-1; D perhaps matches TRBD1 (5 bases). CDR1 SGHVS and CDR2 FNYEAQ come from the germline V gene. With 1 base removed from V and 1 base from J, the gap between germline ends came to 13 bases. The CDR3 length is 16 residues. CDR3 sequence: CASSLGWGESNTEAFF. CDR3 DNA sequence: TGTGCCAGCAGCTTAGGGTGGGGGGAATCGAACACTGAAGCTTTCTTT.

This clone has just one count. The rearrangement links TRBV13 to TRBJ2-3; D gene uncertain. Trimming pared 0 bases from V and 2 bases from J, leaving 9 bases between. The CDR3 runs to 15 residues. Germline lookup yields CDR1 PRHDT and CDR2 FYEKMQ (reference sequence). CDR3 in DNA: TGTGCCAGCAGCTTAGGGCGCGTACCCACAGATACGCAGTATTTT. Protein sequence: CASSLGRVPTDTQYF.

The chain combines TRBV9 with TRBJ2-7; D is possibly TRBD1 (5 bases). Trimming took off 0 bases at V and 5 bases at J, with 21 bases between the two ends. The germline V gene has CDR1 SGDLS and CDR2 YYNGEE. The CDR3 covers 17 residues. For the CDR3, the DNA is TGTGCCAGCAGCGTAGAGGGGTCGACGGCCCCCGTGAACGAGCAGTACTTC. Its protein is CASSVEGSTAPVNEQYF.

CDR3 nucleotide sequence: TGTGCCAGCTCACCACAGAAATCTCACAATGAGCAGTTCTTC. This translates into CASSPQKSHNEQFF. This chain uses TRBV18 with TRBJ2-1; no clear D. The germline gives CDR1 KGHSH, CDR2 LQKENI. Trimming took 1 base from V and 5 from J, leaving 9 bases between them. This CDR3 is built from 14 residues.

The chain is built from TRBV2 and TRBJ2-7; a possible D gene is TRBD2 (5 bases). The CDR3 runs to 14 residues. CDR1 is SNHLY and CDR2 is FYNNEI in the germline V gene. V was trimmed by 3 bases and J by 4 bases, leaving 13 bases between them. For the CDR3, the DNA is TGTGCCAGCAGTGACCCGGGAAGCGGTTACGAGCAGTACTTC. Its translation is CASSDPGSGYEQYF.

The V and J genes are TRBV12-3 or TRBV12-4 and TRBJ2-2; D remains ambiguous. V dropped 6 bases and J dropped 1 base, with 6 bases sitting between them. This CDR3 has 13 amino acids. This CDR3 reads CASSPQNTGELFF. CDR3 bases: TGTGCCAGCAGCCCTCAGAACACCGGGGAGCTGTTTTTT.

The rearrangement joins TRBV18 to TRBJ2-1, with TRBD2 identical over 7 bases. V was pared by 5 bases and J by 5 bases, with 6 bases of the junction left unmatched. Germline values: CDR1 KGHSH, CDR2 LQKENI. The CDR3 length is 14 residues. The CDR3 bases are TGTGCCAGCTCAGCTAGCGGACAACACAATGAGCAGTTCTTC. Translating gives CASSASGQHNEQFF.

This clone was counted a few times. This chain uses TRBV5-4 with TRBJ1-2, with D unclear. This CDR3 is 16 amino acids long. Trimming pared 4 bases from V and 1 base from J, leaving 17 bases between. CDR1 and CDR2 (germline): SGHNT, YYREEE (reference sequence). This CDR3 is CASSPRPGEGNYGYTF. The CDR3 DNA reads TGTGCCAGCAGCCCGCGGCCCGGGGAGGGTAACTATGGCTACACCTTC.

The chain carries TRBV3-1 (or the pseudogene TRBV3-2) and TRBJ2-2; 7 bases agree with TRBD2. V shed 1 base and J 0 bases; nucleotides not matched to a gene: 5. The CDR3 runs 17 residues. CDR1 LGHDT and CDR2 YNNKEL come from the germline V gene (reference sequence). The CDR3 DNA follows: TGTGCCAGCAGCCAAGGTGGACTAGGGGCGAACACCGGGGAGCTGTTTTTT. Translation gives CASSQGGLGANTGELFF.

This chain uses TRBV6-1 with TRBJ1-2; D is ambiguous. The V gene's germline CDR1 is MNHNS and CDR2 SASEGT. V was shortened by 2 bases and J by 4 bases, with 8 bases between the two germline ends. The length of the CDR3 is 13 residues. In nucleotides, the CDR3 is TGTGCCAGCAGTGAATCTACCGGCTATGGCTACACCTTC. Protein sequence: CASSESTGYGYTF.

V is TRBV5-5 and J is TRBJ1-3; D gene uncertain. V was pared by 1 base and J by 8 bases, with 13 bases between. CDR1 is SGHKS and CDR2 is YYEKEE in the germline V gene (reference sequence). The CDR3 loop spans 14 amino acids. CDR3 DNA: TGTGCCAGCAGCTTGTACGAATATGTAGACACCATATATTTT. Translation: CASSLYEYVDTIYF. The variable domain in full, with the rest retrieved from reference TRBV5-5 and TRBJ1-3, is DAGVTQSPTHLIKTRGQQVTLRCSPISGHKSVSWYQQVLGQGPQFIFQYYEKEERGRGNFPDRFSARQFPNYSSELNVNALLLGDSALYLCASSLYEYVDTIYFGEGSWLTVV.

This clone was picked up a small number of times. This rearrangement joins TRBV28 to TRBJ2-1, with D perhaps matching TRBD2 (5 bases). The germline V gene encodes CDR1 MDHEN and CDR2 SYDVKM. V lost 7 bases and J lost 5, with 6 bases in between. The CDR3 runs 11 residues. CDR3 sequence reads: CASTGNNEQFF. As DNA, the CDR3 is TGTGCCAGCACGGGAAACAATGAGCAGTTCTTC.

This chain links TRBV11-2 with TRBJ1-3; perhaps TRBD1 as D (6 bases). The V gene's germline CDR1 is SGHAT and CDR2 FQNNGV. The CDR3 loop spans 13 amino acids. Trimming removed 5 bases at V and 7 bases at J, with 12 bases between. CDR3 amino acids: CASSDLQGNTIYF. DNA for the CDR3: TGTGCCAGCAGCGACCTACAGGGTAACACCATATATTTT.

The rearrangement uses TRBV9 and TRBJ2-2; D remains unclear. V was cut by 7 bases and J by 6 bases, with 10 bases left in between. Germline V lookup: CDR1 SGDLS, CDR2 YYNGEE. This CDR3 region has 12 residues. The CDR3 here is CASQGDAGELFF. CDR3 nucleotide sequence: TGTGCCAGCCAAGGTGACGCCGGGGAGCTGTTTTTT.

V and J are TRBV5-4 and TRBJ2-1; 9 bases are a match to TRBD2. Germline V gene data show CDR1 as SGHNT and CDR2 as YYREEE (reference sequence). Germline trimming cut 4 bases from V and 6 bases from J; bases unmatched to any gene: 2. The CDR3 has 13 amino acids. CDR3 protein: CASSLSGGNEQFF. The CDR3 DNA is TGTGCCAGCAGCCTTAGCGGGGGCAATGAGCAGTTCTTC.

The genes are TRBV7-2 and TRBJ2-7; 11 bases are shared with TRBD2. Germline-derived CDR1 and CDR2 are SGHTA and FQGNSA. The CDR3 has 16 amino acids. Trimming cost V 5 bases and J 4 bases; bases outside gene matches: 10. CDR3 region: CASSPGTSGLKYEQYF. The CDR3 DNA sequence: TGTGCCAGCAGCCCCGGGACTAGCGGTCTTAAGTACGAGCAGTACTTC.

The V call is TRBV12-3 or TRBV12-4, the J call TRBJ1-1; the D is unclear. With 7 bases removed from V and 10 bases from J, the gap between germline ends came to 16 bases. CDR3 length: 12 amino acids. CDR3 sequence reads: CASKFGPEGAFF. The CDR3 DNA sequence: TGTGCCAGCAAGTTTGGTCCAGAGGGAGCTTTCTTT.

The rearrangement uses TRBV19 and TRBJ2-3; 14 bases fit TRBD2. CDR3 length: 16 residues. Germline lookup yields CDR1 LNHDA and CDR2 SQIVND (reference sequence). The V and J ends lost 5 bases and 5 bases, in that order; junction bases with no gene match: 6. CDR3 amino acids: CASSPGGTSGRDTQYF. The CDR3 bases are TGTGCCAGTAGTCCTGGCGGGACTAGCGGGAGAGATACGCAGTATTTT.

The rearrangement joins TRBV6-5 to TRBJ2-5, with D hard to call. This CDR3 contains 14 residues. Trimming stripped 6 bases from V and 5 bases from J, with 16 bases between. CDR1 MNHEY and CDR2 SVGAGI come from the germline V gene. The CDR3 region is CASRGSHIGETQYF. The CDR3 nucleotides are TGTGCCAGCAGGGGCAGCCACATCGGGGAGACCCAGTACTTC.

V is TRBV27 and J is TRBJ1-5; maybe TRBD1 (5 bases). The V gene lost 4 bases and the J gene lost 5 bases, with 15 bases spanning the gap. The CDR3 has 15 residues. Per germline, CDR1 MNHEY and CDR2 SMNVEV (reference sequence). CDR3 sequence: CASSSRRGGDQPQHF. DNA of the CDR3: TGTGCCAGCAGTTCCCGTCGTGGAGGGGATCAGCCCCAGCATTTT.